Here is one T cell receptor (beta chain) with its context. Its antigen remains unidentified. This sample stems from a study of cytomegalovirus exposure and HLA in healthy donors. Study as a whole: A later analysis reported the approximately 120 validation repertoires used the same platform as the roughly 700 first-cohort repertoires.

Profiled with immunoSEQ multiplex PCR; TCRdb holds only in-frame clones, not every one. The sample comprises 110,000 or so clones, approximately 91% of which are singletons, and about 2.1% rests with the top ten. V lost 4 bases, J lost 6 bases, and 15 bases lay in between. Germline values: CDR1 SGHAT, CDR2 FQNNGV. CDR3 length: 14 residues. Study-level results: The dataset shows that most TCR sequences were rare, while some public TCRs occurred in many donors. It was 150 to 200 TCR beta chains that were listed as cytomegalovirus-associated.

V usage is TRBV11-2 and J usage is TRBJ1-1; no clear D gene. The specimen sequenced was PBMCs. This TCR was sampled from a woman under 30 in good health and CMV-seronegative. As DNA, the CDR3 is TGTGCCAGCAGCTACGGAGACTCCGGGTCTGAAGCTTTCTTT. Translating gives CASSYGDSGSEAFF.